A single sample gave rise to the 2 T cell receptor beta chains below, sequenced in a study of shared clonotypes between healthy human individuals. Profiled with immunoSEQ multiplex PCR; TCRdb holds only in-frame clones, not every one. Counted here are 2 million to 2.5 million clones, 85% to 95% occurring once; the ten biggest clones make up 0.1% to 0.15%. What was sequenced was naive CD4+ T cells sorted from blood. Subset given: CD45RA+ positively selected. These receptors originate from a man aged 18 to 29 in good health.

V gene TRBV6-1 combines with J gene TRBJ1-6; possibly TRBD1 for D (5 bases). This CDR3 comprises 16 residues. Per germline, CDR1 MNHNS and CDR2 SASEGT. Between the trimmed V and J ends, which lost 1 base and 9 bases, there was a span of 16 bases. This CDR3 is CASSEVSAPGASPLHF. The DNA for the CDR3 is TGTGCCAGCAGTGAAGTTTCGGCCCCTGGGGCTTCACCCCTCCACTTT.

CDR3 residues: CASSPALNYGYTF. As DNA, the CDR3 is TGTGCCAGCAGCCCCGCCCTAAACTATGGCTACACCTTC. This chain connects TRBV27 to TRBJ1-2; D remains ambiguous. The CDR3 is made up of 13 amino acids. CDR1 is MNHEY and CDR2 is SMNVEV in the germline V gene (reference sequence). Trimming removed 6 bases at V and 2 bases at J, with 10 bases between.